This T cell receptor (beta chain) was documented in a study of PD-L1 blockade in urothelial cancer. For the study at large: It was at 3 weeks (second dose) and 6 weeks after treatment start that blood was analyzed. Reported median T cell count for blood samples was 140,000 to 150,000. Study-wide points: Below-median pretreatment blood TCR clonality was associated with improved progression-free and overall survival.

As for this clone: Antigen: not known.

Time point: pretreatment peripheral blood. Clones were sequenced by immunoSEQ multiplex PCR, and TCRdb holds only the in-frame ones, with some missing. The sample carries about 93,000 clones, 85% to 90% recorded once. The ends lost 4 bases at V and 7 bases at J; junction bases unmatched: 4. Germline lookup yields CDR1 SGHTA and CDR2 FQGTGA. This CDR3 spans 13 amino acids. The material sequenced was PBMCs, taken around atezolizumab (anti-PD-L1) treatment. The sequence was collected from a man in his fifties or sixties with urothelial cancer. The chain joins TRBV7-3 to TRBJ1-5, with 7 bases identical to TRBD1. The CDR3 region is CASSSTGEQPQHF. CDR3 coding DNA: TGTGCCAGCAGCTCTACAGGGGAACAGCCCCAGCATTTT.